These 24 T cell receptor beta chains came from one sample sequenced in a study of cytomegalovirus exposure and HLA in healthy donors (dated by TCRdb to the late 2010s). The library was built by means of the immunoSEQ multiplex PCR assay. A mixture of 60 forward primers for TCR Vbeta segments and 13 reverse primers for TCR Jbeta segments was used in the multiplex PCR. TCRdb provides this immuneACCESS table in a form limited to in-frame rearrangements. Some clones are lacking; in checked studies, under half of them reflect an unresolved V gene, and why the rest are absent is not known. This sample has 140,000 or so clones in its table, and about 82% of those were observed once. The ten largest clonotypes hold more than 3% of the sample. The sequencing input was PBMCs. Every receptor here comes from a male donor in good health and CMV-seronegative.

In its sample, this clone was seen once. Here the CDR3 DNA reads TGTGCCAGCAGTGTTGAGGGCTGGGAAAAACTGTTTTTT. Its protein is CASSVEGWEKLFF. This rearrangement joins TRBV6-1 to TRBJ1-4; no reliable D call. Deletions cut 4 bases from V and 8 bases from J, with 11 bases between. The CDR3 has 13 amino acids. CDR1 is MNHNS, CDR2 SASEGT, per germline.

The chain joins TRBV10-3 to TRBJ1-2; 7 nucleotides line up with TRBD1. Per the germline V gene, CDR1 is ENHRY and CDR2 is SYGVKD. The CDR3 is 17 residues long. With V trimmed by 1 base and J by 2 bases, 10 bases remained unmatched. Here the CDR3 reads CAISELDRVRVNYGYTF. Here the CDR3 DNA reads TGTGCCATCAGTGAGTTAGACAGGGTGCGTGTGAACTATGGCTACACCTTC.

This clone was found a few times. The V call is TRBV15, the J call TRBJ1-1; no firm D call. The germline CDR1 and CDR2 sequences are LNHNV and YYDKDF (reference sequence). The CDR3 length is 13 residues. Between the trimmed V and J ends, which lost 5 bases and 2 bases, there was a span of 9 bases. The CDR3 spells CATSPTSNTEAFF. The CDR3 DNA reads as TGTGCCACCAGCCCCACGAGTAACACTGAAGCTTTCTTT.

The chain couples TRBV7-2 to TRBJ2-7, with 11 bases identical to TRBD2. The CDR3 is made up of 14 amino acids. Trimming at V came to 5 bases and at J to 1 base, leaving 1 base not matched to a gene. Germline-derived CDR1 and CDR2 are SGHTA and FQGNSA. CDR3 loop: CASSPSGGSYEQYF. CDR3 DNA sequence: TGTGCCAGCAGCCCTAGCGGGGGGTCCTACGAGCAGTACTTC.

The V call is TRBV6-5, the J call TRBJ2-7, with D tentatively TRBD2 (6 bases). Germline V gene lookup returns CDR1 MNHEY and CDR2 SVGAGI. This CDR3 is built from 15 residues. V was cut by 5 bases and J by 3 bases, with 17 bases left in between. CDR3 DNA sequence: TGTGCCAGCAGTAAACTAGCTTCCCCCTACTACGAGCAGTACTTC. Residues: CASSKLASPYYEQYF.

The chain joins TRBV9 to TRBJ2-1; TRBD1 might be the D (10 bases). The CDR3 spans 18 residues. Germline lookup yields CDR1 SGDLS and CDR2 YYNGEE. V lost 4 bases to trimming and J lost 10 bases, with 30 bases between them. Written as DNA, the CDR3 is TGTGCCAGCAGCCCCACGGGACAGGGGATAGCGGGAGTAGACGAGCAGTTCTTC. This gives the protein CASSPTGQGIAGVDEQFF.

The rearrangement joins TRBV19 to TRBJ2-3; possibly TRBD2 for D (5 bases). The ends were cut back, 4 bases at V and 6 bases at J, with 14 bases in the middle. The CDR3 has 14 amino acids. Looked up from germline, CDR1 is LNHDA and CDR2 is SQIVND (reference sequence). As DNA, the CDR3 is TGTGCCAGTAGTAACGAGGGAGTAGGCGATACGCAGTATTTT. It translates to CASSNEGVGDTQYF.

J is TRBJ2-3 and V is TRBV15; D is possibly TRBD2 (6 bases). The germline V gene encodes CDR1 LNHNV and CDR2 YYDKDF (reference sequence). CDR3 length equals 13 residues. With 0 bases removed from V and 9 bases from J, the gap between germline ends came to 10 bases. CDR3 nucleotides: TGTGCCACCAGCAGAGATCGGGAGTTCACGCAGTATTTT. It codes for CATSRDREFTQYF.

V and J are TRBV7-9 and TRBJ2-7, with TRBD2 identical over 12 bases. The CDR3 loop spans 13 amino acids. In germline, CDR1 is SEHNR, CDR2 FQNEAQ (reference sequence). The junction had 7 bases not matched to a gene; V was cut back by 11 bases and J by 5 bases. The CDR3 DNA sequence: TGTGCCGGGATGACTAGCGGGAGAGACGAGCAGTACTTC. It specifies CAGMTSGRDEQYF.

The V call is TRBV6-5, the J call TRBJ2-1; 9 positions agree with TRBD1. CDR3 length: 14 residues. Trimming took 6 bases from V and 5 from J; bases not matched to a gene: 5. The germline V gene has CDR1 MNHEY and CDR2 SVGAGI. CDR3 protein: CASRRDRANNEQFF. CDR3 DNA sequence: TGTGCCAGCAGGCGGGACAGGGCCAACAATGAGCAGTTCTTC.

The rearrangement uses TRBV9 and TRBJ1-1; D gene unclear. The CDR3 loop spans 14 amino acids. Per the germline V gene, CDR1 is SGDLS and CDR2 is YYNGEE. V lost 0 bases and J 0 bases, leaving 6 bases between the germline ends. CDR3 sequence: CASSVGGVNTEAFF. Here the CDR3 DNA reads TGTGCCAGCAGCGTAGGCGGGGTGAACACTGAAGCTTTCTTT.

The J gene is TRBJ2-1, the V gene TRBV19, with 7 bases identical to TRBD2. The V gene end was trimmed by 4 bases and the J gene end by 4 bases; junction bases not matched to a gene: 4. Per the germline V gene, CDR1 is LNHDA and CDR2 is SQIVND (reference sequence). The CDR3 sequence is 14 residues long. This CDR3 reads CASSSNSGYNEQFF. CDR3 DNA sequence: TGTGCCAGTAGTAGCAATAGCGGGTACAATGAGCAGTTCTTC. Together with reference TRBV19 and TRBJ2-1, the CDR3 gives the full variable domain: DGGITQSPKYLFRKEGQNVTLSCEQNLNHDAMYWYRQDPGQGLRLIYYSQIVNDFQKGDIAEGYSVSREKKESFPLTVTSAQKNPTAFYLCASSSNSGYNEQFFGPGTRLTVL.

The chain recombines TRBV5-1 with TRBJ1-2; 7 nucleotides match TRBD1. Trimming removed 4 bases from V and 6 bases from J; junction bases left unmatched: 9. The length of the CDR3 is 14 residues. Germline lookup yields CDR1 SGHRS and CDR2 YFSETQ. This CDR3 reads CASSGRDSGDGYTF. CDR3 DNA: TGCGCCAGCAGCGGACGGGACAGTGGGGATGGCTACACCTTC.

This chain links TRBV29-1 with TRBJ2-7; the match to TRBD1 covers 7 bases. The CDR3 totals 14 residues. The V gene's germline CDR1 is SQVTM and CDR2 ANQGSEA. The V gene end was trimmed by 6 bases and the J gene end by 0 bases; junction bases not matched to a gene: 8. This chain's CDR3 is CSVQWTGSSYEQYF. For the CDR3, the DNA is TGCAGCGTGCAGTGGACAGGAAGCTCCTACGAGCAGTACTTC.

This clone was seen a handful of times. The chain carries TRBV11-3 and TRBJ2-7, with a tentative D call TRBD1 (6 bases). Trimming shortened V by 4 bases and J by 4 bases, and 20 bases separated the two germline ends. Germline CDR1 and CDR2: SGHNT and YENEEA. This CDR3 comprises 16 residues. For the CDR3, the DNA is TGTGCCAGCAGCTCGCTACAGGGTAGCTTTCTGTACGAGCAGTACTTC. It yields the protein CASSSLQGSFLYEQYF.

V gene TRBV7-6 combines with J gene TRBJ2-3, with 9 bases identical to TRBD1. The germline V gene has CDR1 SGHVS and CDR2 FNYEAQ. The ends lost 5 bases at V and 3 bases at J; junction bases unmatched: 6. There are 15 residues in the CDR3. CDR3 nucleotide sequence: TGTGCCAGCAGCCCCTGGACAGGGGTAACAGATACGCAGTATTTT. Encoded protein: CASSPWTGVTDTQYF.

CDR3 bases: TGTGCCAGTAGTAGTAGTCGCGAACTGTTTTTT. As protein: CASSSSRELFF. The chain has TRBV19 and TRBJ1-4; D is unclear. V lost 4 bases to trimming and J lost 12 bases, with 9 bases between them. Germline V gene sequence: CDR1 LNHDA, CDR2 SQIVND (reference sequence). This CDR3 contains 11 residues. The full variable domain, with the rest looked up from reference TRBV19 and TRBJ1-4, is DGGITQSPKYLFRKEGQNVTLSCEQNLNHDAMYWYRQDPGQGLRLIYYSQIVNDFQKGDIAEGYSVSREKKESFPLTVTSAQKNPTAFYLCASSSSRELFFGSGTQLSVL.

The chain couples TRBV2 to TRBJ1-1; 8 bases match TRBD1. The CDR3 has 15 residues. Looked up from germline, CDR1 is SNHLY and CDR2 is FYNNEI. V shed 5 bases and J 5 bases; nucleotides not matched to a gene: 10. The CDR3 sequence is CASSSMQGAGTEAFF. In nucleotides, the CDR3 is TGTGCCAGCAGTTCGATGCAGGGGGCAGGGACTGAAGCTTTCTTT.

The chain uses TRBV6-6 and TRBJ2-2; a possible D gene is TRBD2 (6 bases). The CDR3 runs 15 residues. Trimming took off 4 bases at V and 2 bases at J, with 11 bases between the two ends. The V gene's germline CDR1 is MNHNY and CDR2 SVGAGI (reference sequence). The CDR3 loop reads CASSSRDFNTGELFF. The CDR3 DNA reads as TGTGCCAGCAGTTCTCGGGACTTCAACACCGGGGAGCTGTTTTTT.

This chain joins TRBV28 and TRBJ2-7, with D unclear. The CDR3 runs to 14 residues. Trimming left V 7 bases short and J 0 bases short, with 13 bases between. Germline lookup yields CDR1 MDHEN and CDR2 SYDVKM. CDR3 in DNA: TGTGCCAGCAACCCGGCAGGTCTCTCCTACGAGCAGTACTTC. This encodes CASNPAGLSYEQYF.

The CDR3 loop reads CASSTPGDYGYTF. In nucleotides, the CDR3 is TGTGCCAGTAGTACCCCAGGGGACTATGGCTACACCTTC. The genes are TRBV19 and TRBJ1-2, with D maybe TRBD1 (6 bases). The V gene's germline CDR1 is LNHDA and CDR2 SQIVND (reference sequence). This CDR3 is 13 amino acids long. V was shortened by 4 bases and J by 3 bases, with 9 bases between the two germline ends.

This chain's CDR3 is CASSVVPGVGNTIYF. The CDR3, as DNA: TGTGCCAGCAGCGTAGTCCCGGGGGTAGGAAACACCATATATTTT. The gene calls are TRBV9 and TRBJ1-3; D is perhaps TRBD1 (5 bases). The CDR3 totals 15 residues. V was clipped by 0 bases and J by 4 bases, with 11 bases between them. Per germline, CDR1 SGDLS and CDR2 YYNGEE.

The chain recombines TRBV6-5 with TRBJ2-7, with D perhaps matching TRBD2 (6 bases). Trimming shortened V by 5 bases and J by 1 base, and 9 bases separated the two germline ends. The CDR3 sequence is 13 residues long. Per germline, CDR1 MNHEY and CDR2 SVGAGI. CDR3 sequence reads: CASSPDYSYEQYF. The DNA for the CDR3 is TGTGCCAGCAGTCCGGACTATTCCTACGAGCAGTACTTC.

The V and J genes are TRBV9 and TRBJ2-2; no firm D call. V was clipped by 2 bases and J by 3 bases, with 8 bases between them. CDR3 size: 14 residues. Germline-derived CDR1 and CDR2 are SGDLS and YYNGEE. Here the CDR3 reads CASSVVPDTGELFF. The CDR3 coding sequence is TGTGCCAGCAGCGTCGTCCCTGACACCGGGGAGCTGTTTTTT.